This record concerns one T cell receptor beta chain sequence. Its antigen target is currently unknown. The record has no base qualities; no much larger clone is one base away. After removal of 0 bases from V and 2 bases from J, the junction retains 3 bases not matched to a gene. The germline V gene sets CDR1 to SGHRS and CDR2 to YFSETQ. From the cysteine through the phenylalanine, the CDR3 covers 16 amino acids. This entry keeps only the CDR3 DNA: 48 bases, framed from base 1. This entry is derived from a study of blood T cell repertoires in COVID-19 (dated by TCRdb to 2020 to 2021). Background on the whole study: Samples from collaborators originated in the United States, Italy and Spain and spanned both the acute and convalescent phases of COVID-19. The repertoires were released in a freely available public database meant as a resource for research on the immune response to SARS-CoV-2. Deeply sampled blood TCRbeta repertoires from subjects exposed to, actively infected with, or recovered from COVID-19 were included in the dataset. The material from the prospective study consisted of cDNA or gDNA derived from T cells, B-cell-depleted T cells, or PBMCs. Where available, HLA class I and class II types were obtained from metadata supplied by the sample provider rather than from assay-based typing. Nearly every sample came with metadata listing a de-identified subject ID, COVID-19 status, age in years and sex. The samples were drawn from two sources: the first 160 participants of the ongoing ImmuneRACE study, and 950 to 1,500 subjects contributed by 6 global collaborators.

TCRbeta CDR3 regions were amplified from genomic DNA using the immunoSEQ Assay, a bias-controlled multiplex PCR. As for the original processing: Within the assay, amplification of reference gene primers was used to estimate how many nucleated cells each sample contained. To quantify the absolute abundance of each unique TCRbeta CDR3 rearrangement, sequence reads were collapsed and filtered. For each sample, productive Simpson clonality was calculated as the square root of Simpson's diversity index across productive rearrangements. In its TCRdb copy, this immuneACCESS table keeps in-frame sequences only and misses some clones. Where compared with another copy, unresolved V genes explain less than half of these, and the others have no known cause. Clone size and the V and J calls come from that table; the DNA yielded D and trimming. This sample holds roughly 230,000 clones; 65% to 85% were observed only once. Together, the top ten hold approximately 8% of the sample.

General conclusions and limits of the study: The quantity of clinical and demographic metadata differed by source and by participant and was supplied without curation.

Each collaborating institution followed its own protocols to collect whole blood in K2EDTA tubes. For TCRbeta analysis, collaborators shipped samples as frozen whole blood, isolated PBMCs, or DNA extracted from either of those sample types. The sequenced sample was peripheral blood. The rearranged chain carries TRBV5-1 and TRBJ1-1, with TRBD1 identical over 11 junction bases. The TCR originated in a woman of 80 years or more with acute or convalescent COVID-19. The CDR3 corresponds to CASSLVGTGGNTEAFF. The sequenced DNA is TGCGCCAGCAGCTTGGTTGGGACAGGGGGTAACACTGAAGCTTTCTTT.